This T cell receptor beta chain was retrieved from a study of Ad26.COV2.S vaccination and SARS-CoV-2 variants. Study information: Intramuscularly, Ad26.COV2.S was given either once or twice, 56 days apart.

The germline gives CDR1 SGHNT, CDR2 YYREEE (reference sequence). The CDR3 covers 16 residues. The ends were cut back, 4 bases at V and 4 bases at J, with 20 bases in the middle. This sample's treatment: 15 to 20 received Ad26.COV2.S at low or high dose, single or two shots; about 5 received placebo; per-sample allocation not given. Sampling was done on day 63 after the first vaccine or placebo injection. This clone was recorded a few times. Its antigen is unknown. Overall study results and limits: Vaccine recipients and placebo recipients showed similar non-spike TCR breadth. Ad26.COV2.S recipients had broader spike-specific TCRs (P = 0.0014). Analyses of TCR breadth and depth may have underestimated total T cell responses.

The assay was immunoSEQ multiplex PCR, and TCRdb's table has in-frame clones only and misses some. Here the sample spans approximately 480,000 clones, 87% being singletons. The material was peripheral blood, obtained in a trial of Ad26.COV2.S vaccine versus placebo. The receptor comes from a person aged 18-60 years who received the Ad26.COV2.S COVID-19 vaccine or a placebo. The chain combines TRBV5-4 with TRBJ1-1, with a tentative D call TRBD1 (6 bases). CDR3 in amino acids: CASSTGGGGWSTEAFF. CDR3 nucleotides: TGTGCCAGCAGCACCGGAGGGGGAGGATGGAGCACTGAAGCTTTCTTT.